A selection of T cell receptor beta chains follows, all from one sample in a study of neurological immune-mediated disorders. Using its own MiXCR run on the 5' RACE reads, TCRdb lists one record per CDR3 protein. The sample lists 84,000 or so distinct CDR3 sequences, about a tenth seen once, with around 2% in the top ten. The source material was PBMCs. These receptors all stem from a middle-aged man in good health. Both conserved end residues are part of each CDR3. Fields, in order: V gene, D gene, clone size, J gene, CDR3 DNA, CDR3 protein. The D gene is left open where the match is weak. The size of a clone is reported for some rows only, either as once, few or many, or as a class for expanded clones.

V: TRBV20-1
D: TRBD2
size: many
J: TRBJ2-4
DNA: TGCAGTGCTCCGCGGGGGGCGAGGGTAGTTTTTGGGAAAAACATTCAGTACTTC
CDR3: CSAPRGARVVFGKNIQYF

V: TRBV6-2/TRBV6-3
D: NA
size: many
J: TRBJ1-1
DNA: TGTGCCAGCAGTGGGGGGAGTGGTAGAGCTTTCTTT
CDR3: CASSGGSGRAFF

V: TRBV5-1
D: TRBD2
size: many
J: TRBJ2-3
DNA: TGCGCCAGCAGCTTGGGGAGTAGCGGGAGTAATACGCAGTATTTT
CDR3: CASSLGSSGSNTQYF

V: TRBV5-1
D: NA
size: many
J: TRBJ2-7
DNA: TGCGCCAGCAGCTTGGAAGGGGGCTCCTACGAGCAGTACTTC
CDR3: CASSLEGGSYEQYF

V: TRBV29-1
D: TRBD2
size: many
J: TRBJ2-2
DNA: TGCAGCGTTGCGGGCGGGGGGGCGAGCACCGGGGAGCTGTTTTTT
CDR3: CSVAGGGASTGELFF

V: TRBV6-5
D: NA
size: many
J: TRBJ2-7
DNA: TGTGCCAGCAGTTACTCCTCCCGAGACATATCCTACGAGCAGTACTTC
CDR3: CASSYSSRDISYEQYF

V: TRBV5-1
D: NA
size: many
J: TRBJ2-7
DNA: TGCGCCAGCAGCCCGCCGGCGGCCGAGCAGTACTTC
CDR3: CASSPPAAEQYF

V: TRBV29-1
D: TRBD1
size: many
J: TRBJ1-1
DNA: TGCAGCGTTCGTATCCGACAGGGCACTGAAGCTTTCTTT
CDR3: CSVRIRQGTEAFF

V: TRBV5-1
D: TRBD1
size: many
J: TRBJ2-7
DNA: TGCGCCAGCAGCTCGGACAGGGGATATACCTCCTACGAGCAGTACTTC
CDR3: CASSSDRGYTSYEQYF

V: TRBV12-3/TRBV12-4
D: NA
size: many
J: TRBJ1-5
DNA: TGTGCCAGCAGTATGAACAATCAGCCCCAGCATTTT
CDR3: CASSMNNQPQHF

V: TRBV7-2
D: TRBD2
size: many
J: TRBJ2-5
DNA: TGTGCCAGCAGCCCTAGGGCCTTAGCGGGGGGGGAAAAGACCCAGTACTTC
CDR3: CASSPRALAGGEKTQYF

V: TRBV29-1
D: NA
size: many
J: TRBJ1-2
DNA: TGCAGCGCCCGACGACCGGACGCAGGGATCTTGGATGGCTACACCTTC
CDR3: CSARRPDAGILDGYTF

V: TRBV20-1
D: TRBD1
size: many
J: TRBJ1-1
DNA: TGCAGTGCCGCGGCGACAGGGAGTGCTTTCTTT
CDR3: CSAAATGSAFF

V: TRBV20-1
D: NA
size: once
J: TRBJ2-1
DNA: TGCTGTGCTCGGGGGGCACCTTACAATGATCAGTTCTTC
CDR3: CCARGAPYNDQFF

V: TRBV20-1
D: TRBD2
size: many
J: TRBJ2-7
DNA: TGCAGTGCTAGAGATGCGACTAGCGGGGTAGTAGAGCAGTACTTC
CDR3: CSARDATSGVVEQYF

V: TRBV5-1
D: TRBD1
size: many
J: TRBJ2-7
DNA: TGCGCCAGCAGCTACCGGGACAGGGGGGACGAGCAGTACTTC
CDR3: CASSYRDRGDEQYF

V: TRBV12-3/TRBV12-4
D: TRBD2
size: many
J: TRBJ2-1
DNA: TGTGCCAGCAGTTTAGCGAAAATTTCACTAGCGGGCTGGGACAATGAGCAGTTCTTC
CDR3: CASSLAKISLAGWDNEQFF

V: TRBV10-3
D: NA
size: many
J: TRBJ1-2
DNA: TGTGCCATCAGTGAAGAAAGGGGGTATGGCTACACCTTC
CDR3: CAISEERGYGYTF

V: TRBV5-5
D: NA
size: many
J: TRBJ1-5
DNA: TGTGCCAGCAGCTTCCTGCGGGTGACAGGCGGCAATCAGCCCCAGCATTTT
CDR3: CASSFLRVTGGNQPQHF

V: TRBV11-2
D: TRBD1
size: many
J: TRBJ1-3
DNA: TGTGCCAGCAGCCCCACCTTGGGACAGGACTCTGGAAACACCATATATTTT
CDR3: CASSPTLGQDSGNTIYF

V: TRBV7-2
D: TRBD2
size: many
J: TRBJ2-3
DNA: TGTGCCAGCAGCTTAAAACTCCGAGCACTAGCGGCCACAGATACGCAGTATTTT
CDR3: CASSLKLRALAATDTQYF

V: TRBV6-5
D: TRBD2
size: many
J: TRBJ2-7
DNA: TGTGCCAGCCAGCCCCCCGTAGCGGGAGGGCACTACGAGCAGTACTTC
CDR3: CASQPPVAGGHYEQYF

V: TRBV11-2
D: TRBD2
size: many
J: TRBJ2-7
DNA: TGTGCCAGCAGCTCACACAAGCGGGGCTCCTACGAGCAGTACTTC
CDR3: CASSSHKRGSYEQYF

V: TRBV9
D: NA
size: many
J: TRBJ2-5
DNA: TGTGCCAGCAGCGTTATGACTAGTAATGCGGAGACCCAGTACTTC
CDR3: CASSVMTSNAETQYF

V: TRBV18
D: NA
size: NA
J: TRBJ2-7
DNA: TGTGCCAGCTCCCAAATGGCGTACGAGCAGTACTTC
CDR3: CASSQMAYEQYF

V: TRBV12-3/TRBV12-4
D: TRBD1
size: many
J: TRBJ1-1
DNA: TGTGCCAGCAGCGACAGGGATATGAACACTGAAGCTTTCTTT
CDR3: CASSDRDMNTEAFF

V: TRBV5-5
D: NA
size: medium-sized
J: TRBJ2-1
DNA: TGTGCCAGCAGCTTGGACAGATCTATACACTGGAAATCTGACGATGAGCAGTTCTTC
CDR3: CASSLDRSIHWKSDDEQFF

V: TRBV10-2
D: NA
size: many
J: TRBJ1-1
DNA: TGCGCCAGCAGTGAGTCGACCCGGATCCCCAACACTGAAGCTTTCTTT
CDR3: CASSESTRIPNTEAFF

V: TRBV5-1
D: TRBD1
size: many
J: TRBJ1-4
DNA: TGCGCCAGCAGCCAGGTGACAGGGGGAGGCGAAAAACTGTTTTTT
CDR3: CASSQVTGGGEKLFF

V: TRBV29-1
D: NA
size: many
J: TRBJ2-6
DNA: TGCAGCGTTGGAGGGGACTCCGGGGCCAACGTCCTGACTTTC
CDR3: CSVGGDSGANVLTF

V: TRBV20-1
D: TRBD1
size: many
J: TRBJ2-2
DNA: TGCAGTGCTAAGACAGGGGGAAACACCGGGGAGCTGTTTTTT
CDR3: CSAKTGGNTGELFF

V: TRBV30
D: NA
size: NA
J: TRBJ2-7
DNA: TGTGCCTGGAGGGGAGCTCCTACTTTCTACGAGCAGTACTTC
CDR3: CAWRGAPTFYEQYF

V: TRBV7-3
D: NA
size: NA
J: TRBJ1-1
DNA: TGTGCCAGCAGCCTGGGGCCCGACACTGAAGCTTTCTTT
CDR3: CASSLGPDTEAFF

V: TRBV11-2
D: TRBD2
size: many
J: TRBJ2-2
DNA: TGTGCCAGCAGCTCCGGACTAGCGGGGAACACCGGGGAGCTGTTTTTT
CDR3: CASSSGLAGNTGELFF

V: TRBV7-2
D: NA
size: many
J: TRBJ2-1
DNA: TGTGCCTCTAGTAGAGAGGGGGGCACATTCGGTGAGCAGTTCTTC
CDR3: CASSREGGTFGEQFF

V: TRBV5-1
D: NA
size: many
J: TRBJ1-2
DNA: TGCGCCAGCAGCTTGGACAGGAGCTATGGCTACACCTTC
CDR3: CASSLDRSYGYTF

V: TRBV7-3
D: NA
size: many
J: TRBJ2-5
DNA: TGTGCCAGCAGCCCCTCGGGATCCGCAGGGGAGACCCAGTACTTC
CDR3: CASSPSGSAGETQYF

V: TRBV19
D: TRBD2
size: NA
J: TRBJ2-1
DNA: TGTGCCAGTAGTATAGGGCTAGCGGGAGACGGCTACAATGAGCAGTTCTTC
CDR3: CASSIGLAGDGYNEQFF

V: TRBV27
D: NA
size: many
J: TRBJ1-1
DNA: TGTGCCAGCAGTTTGGGTGTGGGGCTTGGGGCTTTCTTT
CDR3: CASSLGVGLGAFF

V: TRBV12-3/TRBV12-4
D: TRBD1
size: many
J: TRBJ1-2
DNA: TGTGCCAGCATACCTACAACAGGGGGCGATGGCTACACCTTC
CDR3: CASIPTTGGDGYTF

V: TRBV7-9
D: NA
size: few
J: TRBJ2-2
DNA: TGTGCCAGCAGCCCGTCCGGAGGGAGGAGCACCGGGGAGCTGTTTTTT
CDR3: CASSPSGGRSTGELFF

V: TRBV21-1
D: NA
size: many
J: TRBJ2-7
DNA: TGTGCCAGCAGCAACCGATCCGACAGACCCTACGAGCAGTACTTC
CDR3: CASSNRSDRPYEQYF

V: TRBV11-2
D: TRBD2
size: many
J: TRBJ2-1
DNA: TGTGCCAGCAGCCCTACTAGCGGCTACAATGAGCAGTTCTTC
CDR3: CASSPTSGYNEQFF

V: TRBV20-1
D: NA
size: many
J: TRBJ1-5
DNA: TGCAGTGCATCAATTATCAATCAGCCCCAGCATTTT
CDR3: CSASIINQPQHF

V: TRBV3-1
D: TRBD1
size: many
J: TRBJ2-3
DNA: TGTGCCAGCAGTCCTTACAGGGGAAGCACAGATACGCAGTATTTT
CDR3: CASSPYRGSTDTQYF

V: TRBV20-1
D: NA
size: many
J: TRBJ1-1
DNA: TGCAGTGCTAGAGGGGCCCTATCGGGGACTGAAGCTTTCTTT
CDR3: CSARGALSGTEAFF

V: TRBV7-2
D: NA
size: NA
J: TRBJ2-5
DNA: TGTGCCAGCAGCTCCCCTTATATTCTGACACAGGAGACCCAGTACTTC
CDR3: CASSSPYILTQETQYF

V: TRBV28
D: NA
size: many
J: TRBJ1-1
DNA: TGTGCCAGCAGTTTAAGTTCGAAGGTCCGTGAAGCTTTCTTT
CDR3: CASSLSSKVREAFF

V: TRBV3-1
D: TRBD2
size: few
J: TRBJ2-1
DNA: TGTGCCAGCAGCCAAGAGGGCGGGAGGGGAGGTGAGCAGTTCTTC
CDR3: CASSQEGGRGGEQFF

V: TRBV28
D: TRBD1
size: many
J: TRBJ2-1
DNA: TGTGCCAGCCAACAGGGGGGAAACAATGAGCAGTTCTTC
CDR3: CASQQGGNNEQFF

V: TRBV20-1
D: NA
size: many
J: TRBJ2-4
DNA: TGCAGTGCTAGAGTAGGGGGTAACATTCAGTACTTC
CDR3: CSARVGGNIQYF

V: TRBV3-1
D: TRBD2
size: many
J: TRBJ2-2
DNA: TGTGCCAGCAGCCAAGTCGCGGGACTAGCAGGCGGGGAGCTGTTTTTT
CDR3: CASSQVAGLAGGELFF

V: TRBV5-1
D: TRBD1
size: many
J: TRBJ2-1
DNA: TGCGCCAGCAGCTTGGGACAGGGTTACAATGAGCAGTTCTTC
CDR3: CASSLGQGYNEQFF